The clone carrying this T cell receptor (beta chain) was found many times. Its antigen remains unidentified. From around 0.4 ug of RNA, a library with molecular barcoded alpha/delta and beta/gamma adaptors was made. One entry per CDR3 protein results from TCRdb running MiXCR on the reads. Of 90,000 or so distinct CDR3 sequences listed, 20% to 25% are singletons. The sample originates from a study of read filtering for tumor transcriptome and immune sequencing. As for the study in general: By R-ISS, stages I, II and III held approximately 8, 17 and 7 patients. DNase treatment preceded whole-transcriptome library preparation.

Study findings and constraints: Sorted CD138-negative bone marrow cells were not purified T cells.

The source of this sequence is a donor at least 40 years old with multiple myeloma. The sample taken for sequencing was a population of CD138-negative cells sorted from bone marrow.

CDR3: CASSDEGLKRNEQFF. CDR3 nucleotides: TGTGCCAGCAGTGATGAGGGATTAAAACGGAATGAGCAGTTCTTC. The rearrangement joins TRBV2 to TRBJ2-1, with a tentative D call TRBD2 (5 bases). The CDR3 has 15 amino acids. CDR1 is SNHLY and CDR2 is FYNNEI in the germline V gene. Trimming pared 3 bases from V and 7 bases from J, leaving 16 bases between.